The 7 T cell receptor beta chains given below trace back to one sample, sequenced in a study of cytomegalovirus exposure and HLA in healthy donors. The PCR ran on 60 Vbeta and 13 Jbeta primers. Libraries were prepared by immunoSEQ multiplex PCR; TCRdb keeps only in-frame clonotypes and omits some of them. The table includes approximately 150,000 clones, around 78% detected once. The sequencing input was PBMCs. All receptors derive from a woman aged 18 to 35 in good health and CMV-seropositive.

The chain joins TRBV5-4 to TRBJ2-5; perhaps TRBD1 as D (5 bases). The CDR3 contains 14 residues. Trimming cost V 5 bases and J 4 bases, with 15 bases left between them. CDR1 is SGHNT, CDR2 YYREEE, per germline (reference sequence). The DNA of the CDR3 is TGTGCCAGCAGGTGGCAGGGCCCCTCAGAGACCCAGTACTTC. Encoded protein: CASRWQGPSETQYF.

The chain joins TRBV19 to TRBJ2-1; 8 bases are shared with TRBD1. Trimming took 6 bases from V and 1 from J; bases not matched to a gene: 8. The CDR3 is 16 amino acids. Germline CDR1 LNHDA, CDR2 SQIVND (reference sequence). Here the CDR3 reads CASSLKRTGSYNEQFF. Here the CDR3 DNA reads TGTGCCAGTAGCCTTAAACGGACAGGGTCCTACAATGAGCAGTTCTTC.

This chain joins TRBV6-5 and TRBJ2-7; tentative D call: TRBD2 (6 bases). The CDR3 has 12 residues. Germline-derived CDR1 and CDR2 are MNHEY and SVGAGI. Trimming cost V 0 bases and J 6 bases, with 6 bases left between them. The CDR3 sequence is CASSYSGGEQYF. The CDR3 nucleotides are TGTGCCAGCAGTTACTCGGGGGGCGAGCAGTACTTC.

The V gene is TRBV6-5, the J gene TRBJ1-2, with D possibly TRBD1 on 6 matching bases. V lost 6 bases to trimming and J lost 7 bases, with 12 bases between them. This CDR3 region has 12 residues. Per the germline V gene, CDR1 is MNHEY and CDR2 is SVGAGI. The CDR3: CASRFTGSGYTF. The CDR3 DNA reads as TGTGCCAGCAGGTTCACAGGGAGTGGCTACACCTTC.

The chain is built from TRBV10-3 and TRBJ1-2, with 7 bases lining up with TRBD1. This CDR3 is built from 14 residues. Per the germline V gene, CDR1 is ENHRY and CDR2 is SYGVKD. Trimming at V came to 1 base and at J to 5 bases, leaving 4 bases not matched to a gene. This CDR3 is CAISELGTAYGYTF. As DNA, the CDR3 is TGTGCCATCAGTGAGTTGGGGACAGCTTATGGCTACACCTTC.

The V gene is TRBV25-1, the J gene TRBJ1-2; a weak D match, TRBD1 (6 bases). Looked up from germline, CDR1 is MGHDK and CDR2 is SYGVNS. Deletions cut 5 bases from V and 7 bases from J, with 20 bases between. This CDR3 spans 15 amino acids. CDR3 sequence: CASSISVGAGAGYTF. Here the CDR3 DNA reads TGTGCCAGCAGTATATCGGTGGGGGCCGGGGCTGGCTACACCTTC.

This chain links TRBV7-9 with TRBJ2-7; 9 bases map to TRBD1. Germline V gene sequence: CDR1 SEHNR, CDR2 FQNEAQ (reference sequence). After removal of 4 bases from V and 2 bases from J, the junction contained 9 bases not matched to a gene. The CDR3 runs 16 residues. CDR3 nucleotides: TGTGCCAGCAGCTCCCTTAGGGGACAGGGCCCCTACGAGCAGTACTTC. As protein: CASSSLRGQGPYEQYF.